Listed below are T cell receptor beta chains from one sample, sequenced in a study of blood T cell repertoires in COVID-19. Profiled with immunoSEQ multiplex PCR; TCRdb holds only in-frame clones, not every one. The sample carries about 100,000 clones, 65% to 90% recorded once. Material: peripheral blood. These receptors were collected from a man older than 75 with acute or convalescent COVID-19. Both conserved end residues are part of each CDR3. The D gene is left open where the match is weak. Rows may omit the clone size; those that give it use once, few, many or a size class.

>TRBD2|-|TRBV10-3|TRBJ2-1|17
TGTGCCATCAGTGATTCTCTTGGTTCTAGCGGAAACAATGAGCAGTTCTTC
CAISDSLGSSGNNEQFF
>TRBD2|-|TRBV7-2|TRBJ2-2|13
TGTGCCAGCAGCCTAGCGGGAGGCGGGGAGCTGTTTTTT
CASSLAGGGELFF
>-|once|TRBV24-1|TRBJ2-2|15
TGTGCCACCAGTGATCCAGCTAGGAAAACCGGGGAGCTGTTTTTT
CATSDPARKTGELFF
>TRBD2|-|TRBV29-1|TRBJ2-1|14
TGCAGCGTAGGGACTAGCGGGAGTTTGGGTGAGCAGTTCTTC
CSVGTSGSLGEQFF
>TRBD2|once|TRBV5-1|TRBJ2-2|16
TGCGCCAGCAGCTTGGACGGGGGGGCGAACACCGGGGAGCTGTTTTTT
CASSLDGGANTGELFF
>TRBD2|-|TRBV27|TRBJ2-5|16
TGTGCCAGCAGTCAGCTTTTGACGGGAGGTAGAGAGACCCAGTACTTC
CASSQLLTGGRETQYF
>-|-|TRBV9|TRBJ2-7|12
TGTGCCAGCAGCCCCCGGACTGGCGAGCAGTACTTC
CASSPRTGEQYF
>-|-|TRBV6-5|TRBJ1-4|13
TGTGCCAGCAGTTACAGGGGTAATGAAAAACTGTTTTTT
CASSYRGNEKLFF
>TRBD1|once|TRBV7-3|TRBJ2-2|14
TGTGCCAGCTCCCGGGACAGTAACACCGGGGAGCTGTTTTTT
CASSRDSNTGELFF
>-|once|TRBV30|TRBJ1-1|14
TGTGCCTGGAGTGTCGGGATGCTGGACACTGAAGCTTTCTTT
CAWSVGMLDTEAFF
>TRBD2|-|TRBV19|TRBJ2-4|20
TGTGCCAGTAGTATAGAATGGGCAAGGCGGGGGGGGCTAGCCAAAAACATTCAGTACTTC
CASSIEWARRGGLAKNIQYF
>TRBD1|-|TRBV27|TRBJ2-1|14
TGTGCCAGCAGTCCCGGGACAGGGGGCTATGAGCAGTTCTTC
CASSPGTGGYEQFF